This T cell receptor beta chain originates from a study of T cell responses to AZD1222 COVID-19 vaccine. TCRdb keeps only in-frame clones here, not all; method: immunoSEQ multiplex PCR. The table records around 140,000 clones, roughly 92% of them present only once. This clone was seen only once. The antigen remains unidentified. Study observations and caveats: Seropositive status at baseline applied to only 6 or 7 AZD1222 recipients. Nearly half of spike-specific TCRs reportedly go after variant regions that carry no mutations.

The sequencing used peripheral blood, collected 28 days after the second AZD1222 dose. This receptor was obtained from an adult who received the AZD1222 COVID-19 vaccine.

The chain's CDR3 is CASSVVGVRGTDTQYF. The CDR3 DNA sequence: TGTGCCAGCAGCGTAGTTGGGGTGAGGGGCACAGATACGCAGTATTTT. The rearrangement links TRBV9 to TRBJ2-3; weak D call: TRBD2 (5 bases). The CDR3 contains 16 residues. V was clipped by 0 bases and J by 1 base, with 12 bases between them. CDR1 and CDR2 (germline): SGDLS, YYNGEE.